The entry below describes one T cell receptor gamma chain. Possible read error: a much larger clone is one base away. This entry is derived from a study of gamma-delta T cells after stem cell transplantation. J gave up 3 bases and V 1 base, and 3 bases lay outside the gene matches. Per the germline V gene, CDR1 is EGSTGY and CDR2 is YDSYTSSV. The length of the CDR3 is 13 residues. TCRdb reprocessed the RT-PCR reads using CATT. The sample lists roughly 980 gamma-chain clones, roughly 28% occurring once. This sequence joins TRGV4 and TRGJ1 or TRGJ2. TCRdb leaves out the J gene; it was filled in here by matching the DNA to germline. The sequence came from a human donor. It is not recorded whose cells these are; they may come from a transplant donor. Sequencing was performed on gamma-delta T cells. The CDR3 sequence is CATWDGLYYKKLF. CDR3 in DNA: TGTGCCACCTGGGATGGCCTTTATTATAAGAAACTCTTT.